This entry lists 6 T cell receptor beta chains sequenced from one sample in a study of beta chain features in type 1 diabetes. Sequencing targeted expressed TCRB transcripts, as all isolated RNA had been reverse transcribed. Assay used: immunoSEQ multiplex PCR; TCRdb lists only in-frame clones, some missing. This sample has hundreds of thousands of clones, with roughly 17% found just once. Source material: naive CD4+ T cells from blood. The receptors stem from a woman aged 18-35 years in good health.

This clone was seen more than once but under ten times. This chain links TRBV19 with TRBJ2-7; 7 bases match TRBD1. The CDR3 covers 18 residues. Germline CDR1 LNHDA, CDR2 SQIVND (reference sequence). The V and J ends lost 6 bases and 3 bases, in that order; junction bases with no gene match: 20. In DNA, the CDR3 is TGTGCCAGTAGCCGAACCGGGACAGCCAAAAATTGGGGCTACGAGCAGTACTTC. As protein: CASSRTGTAKNWGYEQYF.

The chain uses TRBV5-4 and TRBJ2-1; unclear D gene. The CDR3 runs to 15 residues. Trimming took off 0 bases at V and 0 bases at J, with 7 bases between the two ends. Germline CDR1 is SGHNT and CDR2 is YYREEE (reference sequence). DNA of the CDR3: TGTGCCAGCAGCTTGGATGTGAGCTCCTACAATGAGCAGTTCTTC. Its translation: CASSLDVSSYNEQFF. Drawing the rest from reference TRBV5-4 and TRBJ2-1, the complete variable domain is ETGVTQSPTHLIKTRGQQVTLRCSSQSGHNTVSWYQQALGQGPQFIFQYYREEENGRGNFPPRFSGLQFPNYSSELNVNALELDDSALYLCASSLDVSSYNEQFFGPGTRLTVL.

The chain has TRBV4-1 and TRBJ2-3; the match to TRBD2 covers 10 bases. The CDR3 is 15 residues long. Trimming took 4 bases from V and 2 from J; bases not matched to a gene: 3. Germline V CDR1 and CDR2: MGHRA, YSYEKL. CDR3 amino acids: CASSLTSGTTDTQYF. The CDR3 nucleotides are TGCGCCAGCAGCCTAACTAGCGGGACCACAGATACGCAGTATTTT.

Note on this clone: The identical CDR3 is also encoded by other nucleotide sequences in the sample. CDR3 DNA sequence: TGTGCCACCAGCAGAGGCCCCTACGAGCAGTACTTC. The encoded protein is CATSRGPYEQYF. The chain couples TRBV15 to TRBJ2-7; D gene ambiguous. Germline V gene sequence: CDR1 LNHNV, CDR2 YYDKDF (reference sequence). The V and J ends lost 1 base and 2 bases respectively, with 3 bases between them. The CDR3 is 12 residues long.

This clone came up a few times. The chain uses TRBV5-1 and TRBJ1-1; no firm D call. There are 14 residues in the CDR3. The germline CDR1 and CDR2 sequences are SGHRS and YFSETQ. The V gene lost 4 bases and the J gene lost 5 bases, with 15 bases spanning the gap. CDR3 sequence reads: CASSPDSGGTEAFF. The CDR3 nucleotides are TGCGCCAGCAGCCCGGACTCTGGAGGGACTGAAGCTTTCTTT.

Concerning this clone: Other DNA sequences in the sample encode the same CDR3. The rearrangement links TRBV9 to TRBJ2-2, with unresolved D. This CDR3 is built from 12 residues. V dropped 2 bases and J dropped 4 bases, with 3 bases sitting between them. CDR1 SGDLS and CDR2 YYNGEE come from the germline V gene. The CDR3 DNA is TGTGCCAGCAGCGTGGGCACCGGGGAGCTGTTTTTT. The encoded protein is CASSVGTGELFF.